This T cell receptor (beta chain) came from a study of T cells in Graves' hyperthyroidism and ophthalmopathy. Study-wide results and caveats: Onset of ophthalmopathy came a median roughly 6.5 months after the model predicted it.

Amplification of TCR beta CDR3 regions used RNA as the template. The HTBI primer set served for first-round RT-PCR of the TCR CDR3. One entry per CDR3 protein, called by TCRdb with MiXCR from the multiplex PCR reads. The table has 600,000 to 700,000 distinct CDR3 sequences, approximately 42% seen once. In the case of this clonotype: Its antigen is not identified.

The diagnostic basis comprised clinical symptoms, serum thyroxine and TRAb, thyroid ultrasound and orbital computed tomography. CDR3 length equals 15 residues. J was trimmed by 5 bases and V by 6 bases; bases with no gene match: 8. This receptor was taken from an adult man with Graves' disease, either hyperthyroidism or ophthalmopathy (not recorded which). The specimen was peripheral blood or thyroid tissue (not recorded which). J is TRBJ1-4 and V is TRBV12-3 or TRBV12-4, with TRBD1 matching over 8 bases. Here the CDR3 reads CASSNRDRKNEKLFF. CDR3 nucleotide sequence: TGTGCCAGCAGCAACCGGGACAGGAAGAATGAAAAACTGTTTTTT.